This paragraph reports one TCR beta chain. The data originate from a study of neurological immune-mediated disorders. TCRdb re-analysed the 5' RACE reads in MiXCR, keeping a single row per CDR3 protein. The sample comprises approximately 39,000 distinct CDR3 sequences, 7% to 8.5% of which are singletons, and roughly 6% rests with the top ten. Germline CDR1 and CDR2: MNHEY and SVGAGI. The CDR3 loop spans 16 amino acids. V lost 5 bases to trimming and J lost 1 base; unmatched junction nucleotides: 6. The sequence was obtained from a man in his fifties or sixties in good health. Specimen: CD4+ T cells from blood. The chain uses TRBV6-5 and TRBJ1-5; 9 positions agree with TRBD1. The CDR3 nucleotides are TGTGCCAGCAGTACCTGGGACAGGGAGAGCAATCAGCCCCAGCATTTT. Translated: CASSTWDRESNQPQHF.